This passage covers 24 T cell receptor beta chains from one sample sequenced in a study of blood T cell repertoires in COVID-19. Sequencing used immunoSEQ multiplex PCR; TCRdb keeps in-frame clones, though not all of them. Here the sample spans some 250,000 clones, under 90% being singletons. What was sequenced was PBMCs or T cells enriched from blood (not recorded which). The receptor source for this set is a man between 18 and 35 years old who had recovered from COVID-19.

V gene TRBV6-2 or TRBV6-3 combines with J gene TRBJ2-5; 8 bases map to TRBD1. The germline V gene encodes CDR1 MNHEY and CDR2 SVGEGT. The CDR3 extends over 13 amino acids. V lost 5 bases and J lost 7; bases outside the gene matches: 6. The CDR3 reads CASSRTGSLTQYF. The CDR3 DNA follows: TGTGCCAGCAGTCGGACAGGGTCCTTGACCCAGTACTTC.

This chain connects TRBV7-9 to TRBJ2-2; TRBD1 matches at 8 bases. The CDR3 length is 15 residues. Germline V CDR1 and CDR2: SEHNR, FQNEAQ (reference sequence). J gave up 1 base and V 4 bases, and 2 bases lay outside the gene matches. Here the CDR3 DNA reads TGTGCCAGCAGCTCAGGACAGGGGAACACCGGGGAGCTGTTTTTT. Residues: CASSSGQGNTGELFF.

This chain joins TRBV7-3 and TRBJ2-1; 8 bases are shared with TRBD2. CDR3 size: 13 residues. CDR1 and CDR2 (germline): SGHTA, FQGTGA. With V trimmed by 4 bases and J by 5 bases, 1 base remained unmatched. CDR3 in amino acids: CASSSGGDNEQFF. CDR3 DNA sequence: TGTGCCAGCAGCTCCGGGGGGGACAATGAGCAGTTCTTC.

V gene TRBV6-5 combines with J gene TRBJ2-1, with 10 nucleotides matching TRBD2. Germline-derived CDR1 and CDR2 are MNHEY and SVGAGI. V was pared by 0 bases and J by 8 bases, with 4 bases of the junction left unmatched. CDR3 size: 15 residues. The DNA of the CDR3 is TGTGCCAGCAGTTACTCGTCTAGCGGGGGCGATGAGCAGTTCTTC. Its protein product is CASSYSSSGGDEQFF.

The CDR3 loop is CASSLKGGRWETQYF. In DNA, the CDR3 is TGTGCCAGCAGCTTAAAGGGCGGGAGGTGGGAGACCCAGTACTTC. V is TRBV7-3 and J is TRBJ2-5; 8 bases are shared with TRBD2. The CDR3 spans 15 residues. The V gene end was trimmed by 1 base and the J gene end by 5 bases; junction bases not matched to a gene: 6. From germline, CDR1 is SGHTA and CDR2 FQGTGA.

The J gene is TRBJ1-4, the V gene TRBV19, with a tentative D call TRBD1 (5 bases). Germline assignment: CDR1 LNHDA and CDR2 SQIVND (reference sequence). The CDR3 contains 15 residues. V gave up 7 bases and J gave up 10 bases, with 22 bases separating them. CDR3 loop: CASTETGGGLGKLFF. CDR3 DNA sequence: TGTGCCAGTACCGAGACCGGGGGGGGATTGGGAAAACTGTTTTTT.

The chain links TRBV15 to TRBJ2-7; 8 bases are shared with TRBD1. Germline CDR1 reads LNHNV; CDR2 reads YYDKDF (reference sequence). With V trimmed by 0 bases and J by 7 bases, 11 bases remained unmatched. The CDR3 length is 16 residues. The CDR3 nucleotides are TGTGCCACCAGCAGAGACACAGGGGGACTGCTACGGGAGCAGTACTTC. This sequence encodes CATSRDTGGLLREQYF.

This chain links TRBV5-4 with TRBJ1-2; 9 bases match TRBD1. J was trimmed by 2 bases and V by 3 bases; bases with no gene match: 5. Germline CDR1 and CDR2: SGHNT and YYREEE (reference sequence). CDR3 length equals 15 residues. For the CDR3, the DNA is TGTGCCAGCAGCTCGGGACAGGGTCGGAACTATGGCTACACCTTC. It specifies CASSSGQGRNYGYTF.

The chain joins TRBV11-3 to TRBJ2-5; weak D call: TRBD1 (6 bases). From germline, CDR1 is SGHNT and CDR2 YENEEA. This CDR3 has 15 amino acids. V was cut by 1 base and J by 7 bases, with 16 bases left in between. The CDR3 DNA follows: TGTGCCAGCAGCTTAGGGCAGGGGTCGGGTGGGACCCAGTACTTC. Translating gives CASSLGQGSGGTQYF.

The rearrangement links TRBV4-2 to TRBJ1-1; no reliable D call. The V gene lost 0 bases and the J gene lost 0 bases, with 11 bases spanning the gap. Per the germline V gene, CDR1 is LGHNA and CDR2 is YNFKEQ. CDR3 length: 16 amino acids. The CDR3 region is CASSQDGNSLNTEAFF. The CDR3, as DNA: TGTGCCAGCAGCCAAGATGGCAACAGCTTGAACACTGAAGCTTTCTTT.

The genes are TRBV10-3 and TRBJ1-3, with no clear D. The length of the CDR3 is 14 residues. Germline V gives CDR1 ENHRY, CDR2 SYGVKD. Trimming left V 4 bases short and J 0 bases short, with 7 bases between. CDR3 sequence (DNA): TGTGCCATCAGTGCGGGAAGCTCTGGAAACACCATATATTTT. This gives the protein CAISAGSSGNTIYF.

This clone showed up just a few times. The V and J genes are TRBV11-3 and TRBJ1-1; 11 bases map to TRBD1. In germline, CDR1 is SGHNT, CDR2 YENEEA. V trimming: 3 bases; J trimming: 1 base; junction bases outside the gene matches: 7. The CDR3 contains 17 residues. The CDR3 DNA follows: TGTGCCAGCAGCTTCCGGACAGGGGGCCTAGAGAACACTGAAGCTTTCTTT. Its translation: CASSFRTGGLENTEAFF.

J is TRBJ2-3 and V is TRBV5-1; TRBD2 is a possible D gene (5 bases). V was cut by 0 bases and J by 5 bases, with 16 bases left in between. The CDR3 runs 16 residues. From germline, CDR1 is SGHRS and CDR2 YFSETQ. The CDR3 sequence is CASSLAGWGGGDTQYF. CDR3 coding DNA: TGCGCCAGCAGCTTGGCCGGGTGGGGTGGAGGAGATACGCAGTATTTT.

This chain links TRBV11-3 with TRBJ1-3, with TRBD1 matching 8 bases. Trimming at V came to 5 bases and at J to 4 bases, leaving 4 bases not matched to a gene. Germline V CDR1 and CDR2: SGHNT, YENEEA. The CDR3 consists of 14 residues. The CDR3 DNA follows: TGTGCCAGCAGCACCGACAGGGGAGGAAACACCATATATTTT. The encoded protein is CASSTDRGGNTIYF.

The chain has TRBV11-3 and TRBJ2-5, with 8 bases identical to TRBD2. Trimming removed 4 bases from V and 2 bases from J; junction bases left unmatched: 3. Germline CDR1 is SGHNT and CDR2 is YENEEA. CDR3 length: 14 amino acids. The DNA for the CDR3 is TGTGCCAGCAGCTCAATAGCGGGGCAAGAGACCCAGTACTTC. Protein: CASSSIAGQETQYF.

The chain employs TRBV7-9 and TRBJ2-7; D unclear. The CDR3 covers 14 residues. The V end lost 1 base, the J end lost 0 bases, and 7 bases lay between the germline ends. In germline, CDR1 is SEHNR, CDR2 FQNEAQ (reference sequence). Written as DNA, the CDR3 is TGTGCCAGCAGCTTAGGCAGAAGCTCCTACGAGCAGTACTTC. Amino acids: CASSLGRSSYEQYF.

The V gene is TRBV2, the J gene TRBJ1-5, with 8 bases identical to TRBD1. Trimming took 2 bases from V and 5 from J; bases not matched to a gene: 8. Germline V lookup: CDR1 SNHLY, CDR2 FYNNEI. This CDR3 spans 16 amino acids. CDR3 protein: CASSERVRGRDQPQHF. The CDR3 DNA follows: TGTGCCAGCAGTGAACGGGTCAGGGGGCGAGATCAGCCCCAGCATTTT.

Concerning this clone: The same CDR3 also results from other DNA sequences found in this sample. V is TRBV18 and J is TRBJ2-7; 8 bases map to TRBD2. The CDR3 extends over 13 amino acids. CDR1 is KGHSH, CDR2 LQKENI, per germline. J gave up 3 bases and V 3 bases, and 1 base lay outside the gene matches. The CDR3 sequence is CASSPGTSYEQYF. CDR3 nucleotide sequence: TGTGCCAGCTCACCCGGGACTAGCTACGAGCAGTACTTC.

The chain links TRBV5-1 to TRBJ1-2; tentatively, D is TRBD1 (5 bases). The V gene lost 4 bases and the J gene lost 5 bases, with 15 bases spanning the gap. The germline CDR1 and CDR2 sequences are SGHRS and YFSETQ. The CDR3 totals 14 residues. DNA of the CDR3: TGCGCCAGCAGCGTAAACAGGCTCGGGTATGGCTACACCTTC. Protein sequence: CASSVNRLGYGYTF. Complete variable domain (other parts from reference TRBV5-1 and TRBJ1-2): KAGVTQTPRYLIKTRGQQVTLSCSPISGHRSVSWYQQTPGQGLQFLFEYFSETQRNKGNFPGRFSGRQFSNSRSEMNVSTLELGDSALYLCASSVNRLGYGYTFGSGTRLTVV.

The chain employs TRBV6-5 and TRBJ2-7; no clear D. The CDR3 spans 13 residues. Germline CDR1 reads MNHEY; CDR2 reads SVGAGI. Trimming removed 7 bases at V and 1 base at J, with 11 bases between. The CDR3 loop is CASNVGPSYEQYF. The CDR3 region has the DNA TGTGCCAGCAACGTTGGGCCGTCCTACGAGCAGTACTTC.

V and J are TRBV5-1 and TRBJ2-3, with a tentative D call TRBD1 (6 bases). V was pared by 2 bases and J by 0 bases, with 16 bases between. This CDR3 has 17 residues. Germline CDR1 SGHRS, CDR2 YFSETQ. In nucleotides, the CDR3 is TGCGCCAGCAGCTTAGTTTTAGGGGGAGAAAGCACAGATACGCAGTATTTT. It yields the protein CASSLVLGGESTDTQYF.

The chain carries TRBV5-6 and TRBJ2-7; TRBD1 matches at 9 bases. The CDR3 extends over 16 amino acids. The V segment lost 7 bases and the J segment 2 bases; nucleotides outside the gene matches: 13. CDR1 is SGHDT and CDR2 is YYEEEE in the germline V gene. The CDR3: CASSNLGQGKTYEQYF. CDR3 bases: TGTGCCAGCTCGAATTTGGGACAGGGTAAGACCTACGAGCAGTACTTC.

This chain uses TRBV27 with TRBJ2-1; D is unclear. V lost 3 bases to trimming and J lost 6 bases, with 9 bases between them. Germline values: CDR1 MNHEY, CDR2 SMNVEV (reference sequence). The CDR3 is 13 residues long. The DNA of the CDR3 is TGTGCCAGCAGTTTCCGCGGAAGCAATGAGCAGTTCTTC. This encodes CASSFRGSNEQFF.

The rearrangement links TRBV5-5 to TRBJ1-6; 11 bases line up with TRBD1. The CDR3 spans 15 residues. Trimming cost V 2 bases and J 9 bases; bases outside gene matches: 4. Germline-derived CDR1 and CDR2 are SGHKS and YYEKEE (reference sequence). CDR3 DNA sequence: TGTGCCAGCAGCTTACCCGGGACAGGGGGTTCACCCCTCCACTTT. Residues: CASSLPGTGGSPLHF.